The text below deals with one T cell receptor beta chain. Its antigen is not known. immunoSEQ v3.0 was run at survey level. TCRdb's table, derived via immunoSEQ multiplex PCR, lists solely in-frame clones and lacks some. Here the sample spans roughly 30,000 clones, around 96% being singletons. The study used samples holding about 0.85-10 million cryopreserved PBMC before DNA extraction. V was pared by 4 bases and J by 4 bases, with 13 bases of the junction left unmatched. The CDR3 extends over 17 amino acids. The germline V gene has CDR1 GTSNPN and CDR2 SVGIG (reference sequence). The sample originates from a study of long-term antiretroviral therapy in people with HIV. Study-wide context: The oldest specimens predate the 2015 immediate-ART recommendation by about a decade. Findings and caveats of the study: Repertoires from HIV showed CDR3 length ranges narrower than those of controls. All time points showed a repertoire dominated by clones expanded before ART.

This sequence joins TRBV30 and TRBJ2-5, with 12 bases lining up with TRBD2. This TCR derives from a young man with HIV. Sample: unsorted PBMCs, taken more than 6 years after starting antiretroviral therapy. This CDR3 reads CAWTRGLAGSPGETQYF. In nucleotides, the CDR3 is TGTGCCTGGACCAGAGGACTAGCGGGATCACCGGGAGAGACCCAGTACTTC.